This T cell receptor (beta chain) was identified during a study of T cells in narcolepsy (dated by TCRdb to between 2018 and 2020). General notes on the study: Patients with narcolepsy type 1 or type 2 (NT1, NT2) and healthy control donors were enrolled in the study. To look for autoreactive T cells in narcolepsy patients that target self-antigens of hypocretin neurons (hypocretin, TRIB2), the study used TCR Vbeta sequencing to follow clonotypes in blood and CSF. What the work shows at the level of the full study, not this receptor alone: Patients and controls had comparable numbers of sequenced blood memory CD4+ clonotypes, averaging about 40,000 and 33,000, respectively. According to the report, autoreactive clonotypes were detected serially in the blood of the same patients and of different patients, but not in healthy controls. No sequences matching autoreactive T cell clones were present in some of the blood memory CD4+ repertoires from patients and controls. In plots comparing CSF and blood CD4+ T cell clonotypes from the same patient, HCRT-specific and TRIB2-specific autoreactive clonotypes were highlighted.

Memory CD4+ T cells were sorted ex vivo from peripheral blood of narcolepsy patients and healthy controls for TCR Vbeta sequencing. In the case of this clone: What this receptor recognizes is not known. The sample holds no much larger clone one base away, and base qualities are not on file.

At the junction V is shortened by 0 bases and J by 8 bases, with 13 bases in between. CDR3 length: 14 amino acids, cysteine to phenylalanine. The retained sequence is limited to the CDR3, 42 bases, with the frame set at the first base. Sequences SGHTA (CDR1) and FQGNSA (CDR2) are obtained from the germline V gene. The method behind the library was the immunoSEQ multiplex PCR assay. What TCRdb holds here is the immuneACCESS table cut down to in-frame rearrangements. Part of the clones is not present; checked against another copy, under half of the missing clones reflect an unresolved V gene, and the others are unexplained. This sample comprises about 22,000 clones, roughly four fifths of them detected only once. The ten most abundant clones make up 4% to 4.5% of the sample.

This sequence originates from a human donor in good health. Source material: memory (CD45RA-) CD4+ T cells from blood. The sample's cell subset or site label, decoded: memory T cells sorted ex vivo from peripheral blood. The chain employs TRBV7-2 and TRBJ1-1; too little of a D gene remains to name it. The DNA reads as follows: TGTGCCAGCAGCTTAGCCACCCTCCCCCGGGAAGCTTTCTTT. Its product reads: CASSLATLPREAFF.